Each of the 31 T cell receptor beta chains below was sequenced from the same sample in a study of cytomegalovirus exposure and HLA in healthy donors. The primer mix had 60 Vbeta and 13 Jbeta primers. Profiling relied on immunoSEQ multiplex PCR, and the TCRdb table lists in-frame clones only, not all of them. The sample carries about 110,000 clones, approximately 80% recorded once. Sample: PBMCs. The receptor source for this set is a man aged 25 to 40 in good health and CMV-seronegative.

The V call is TRBV5-5, the J call TRBJ1-5, with no clear D. Trimming left V 0 bases short and J 0 bases short, with 10 bases between. The CDR3 has 16 residues. Germline V lookup: CDR1 SGHKS, CDR2 YYEKEE (reference sequence). The CDR3 sequence: CASSLGAHYSNQPQHF. The CDR3, as DNA: TGTGCCAGCAGCTTGGGTGCACACTATAGCAATCAGCCCCAGCATTTT.

V usage is TRBV19 and J usage is TRBJ1-3, with D possibly TRBD1 on 5 matching bases. Germline V gene sequence: CDR1 LNHDA, CDR2 SQIVND (reference sequence). The CDR3 contains 14 residues. Trimming shortened V by 8 bases and J by 0 bases, and 11 bases separated the two germline ends. The CDR3 is CASRGTASGNTIYF. DNA for the CDR3: TGTGCCAGTCGCGGGACGGCCTCTGGAAACACCATATATTTT.

The chain joins TRBV15 to TRBJ1-1, with 7 nucleotides matching TRBD1. The CDR3 spans 15 residues. Germline trimming cut 1 base from V and 0 bases from J; bases unmatched to any gene: 2. The germline CDR1 and CDR2 sequences are LNHNV and YYDKDF (reference sequence). The CDR3 coding sequence is TGTGCCACCAGCAGAGCAGGGGGGATGAACACTGAAGCTTTCTTT. Encoded protein: CATSRAGGMNTEAFF.

The chain employs TRBV11-2 and TRBJ1-5; D uncertain. Trimming removed 5 bases at V and 2 bases at J, with 10 bases between. The CDR3 length is 14 residues. From germline, CDR1 is SGHAT and CDR2 FQNNGV. CDR3 bases: TGTGCCAGCAGCCTAGGGAGTGGCAATCAGCCCCAGCATTTT. Protein product: CASSLGSGNQPQHF.

The V call is TRBV5-5, the J call TRBJ2-7, with 7 bases identical to TRBD1. The germline CDR1 and CDR2 sequences are SGHKS and YYEKEE (reference sequence). The CDR3 totals 15 residues. J lost 3 bases, V lost 4 bases, and 10 bases had no gene match. The CDR3: CASSHTGTVYYEQYF. CDR3 nucleotide sequence: TGTGCCAGCAGCCATACCGGGACAGTGTACTACGAGCAGTACTTC.

The V and J genes are TRBV18 and TRBJ2-3, with TRBD1 matching over 10 bases. V lost 4 bases and J lost 3; bases outside the gene matches: 4. CDR3 length: 15 residues. Germline CDR1 KGHSH, CDR2 LQKENI. This chain's CDR3 is CASSRRQGATDTQYF. CDR3 coding DNA: TGTGCCAGCTCACGCAGACAGGGGGCGACAGATACGCAGTATTTT.

The chain is built from TRBV4-3 and TRBJ1-4; D is ambiguous. CDR1 and CDR2 from the germline V gene are LGHNA and YSLEER. V lost 1 base and J lost 8, with 14 bases in between. The CDR3 totals 15 residues. CDR3 in DNA: TGCGCCAGCAGCCAAGGTCCCTCGGTGCTAGAAAAACTGTTTTTT. Protein: CASSQGPSVLEKLFF.

V and J are TRBV30 and TRBJ1-3, with D possibly matching TRBD1 (6 bases). CDR1 and CDR2 (germline): GTSNPN, SVGIG (reference sequence). Trimming stripped 1 base from V and 1 base from J, with 11 bases between. This CDR3 comprises 15 residues. CDR3 sequence: CAWSEQGFSGNTIYF. CDR3 in DNA: TGTGCCTGGAGTGAACAGGGTTTTTCTGGAAACACCATATATTTT.

The chain has TRBV4-3 and TRBJ2-3, with 9 bases matching TRBD2. With 4 bases clipped from V and 13 bases from J, the junction kept 12 bases outside the gene matches. Germline-derived CDR1 and CDR2 are LGHNA and YSLEER. The CDR3 extends over 14 amino acids. CDR3 residues: CASSPGFRGRAEYF. CDR3 sequence (DNA): TGCGCCAGCAGCCCCGGATTCCGCGGGAGGGCCGAGTATTTT.

The chain employs TRBV4-3 and TRBJ1-3; D uncertain. Trimming removed 0 bases from V and 0 bases from J, with 6 bases in between. The CDR3 consists of 15 residues. Germline V gene sequence: CDR1 LGHNA, CDR2 YSLEER. The CDR3 DNA sequence: TGCGCCAGCAGCCAAGATAGCAGCTCTGGAAACACCATATATTTT. Translated: CASSQDSSSGNTIYF.

This rearrangement joins TRBV10-3 to TRBJ2-2, with 7 bases that match TRBD1. Unmatched junction bases numbered 10, after V lost 3 bases and J lost 6 bases. Germline CDR1 reads ENHRY; CDR2 reads SYGVKD. This CDR3 region has 16 residues. The CDR3 sequence: CAISDLQGFVSGELFF. The CDR3 DNA reads as TGTGCCATCAGTGATTTACAGGGGTTTGTTTCCGGGGAGCTGTTTTTT.

The V call is TRBV5-4, the J call TRBJ2-4; D is possibly TRBD1 (7 bases). This CDR3 has 14 amino acids. CDR1 and CDR2 from the germline V gene are SGHNT and YYREEE (reference sequence). V dropped 4 bases and J dropped 3 bases, with 11 bases sitting between them. The CDR3 reads CASSGGTVKNIQYF. The CDR3 nucleotides are TGTGCCAGCAGCGGGGGGACAGTCAAAAACATTCAGTACTTC.

For the CDR3, the DNA is TGTGCCAGCAGCTTGCCGGAAGGGGGCGCGTATGGAAACACCATATATTTT. Translation: CASSLPEGGAYGNTIYF. This rearrangement joins TRBV5-6 to TRBJ1-3; 7 nucleotides agree with TRBD1. Germline CDR1 and CDR2: SGHDT and YYEEEE. This CDR3 comprises 17 residues. V trimming: 1 base; J trimming: 3 bases; junction bases outside the gene matches: 10.

This chain joins TRBV9 and TRBJ1-2; the match to TRBD1 covers 8 bases. J was trimmed by 6 bases and V by 5 bases; bases with no gene match: 21. CDR3 length: 18 residues. Germline loops: CDR1 SGDLS, CDR2 YYNGEE. Here the CDR3 reads CASSLTGTGAEGLDGYTF. Here the CDR3 DNA reads TGTGCCAGCAGTCTTACCGGGACAGGAGCGGAAGGGCTTGATGGCTACACCTTC.

This chain uses TRBV5-4 with TRBJ1-1, with D maybe TRBD1 (5 bases). V was clipped by 4 bases and J by 6 bases, with 16 bases between them. This CDR3 is built from 14 residues. Germline V CDR1 and CDR2: SGHNT, YYREEE (reference sequence). The CDR3 sequence is CASSIYVGGAEAFF. The CDR3 bases are TGTGCCAGCAGCATCTACGTCGGGGGGGCTGAAGCTTTCTTT.

The V and J genes are TRBV29-1 and TRBJ2-1; 7 positions match TRBD2. The germline CDR1 and CDR2 sequences are SQVTM and ANQGSEA. The J segment lost 4 bases and the V segment lost 1 base, leaving 4 bases of the junction unmatched. This CDR3 spans 14 amino acids. Here the CDR3 DNA reads TGCAGCGTTGAAGTCGGTAGCGGGTACAATGAGCAGTTCTTC. It is translated as CSVEVGSGYNEQFF.

The chain recombines TRBV19 with TRBJ2-7, with 7 nucleotides matching TRBD1. Germline CDR1 and CDR2: LNHDA and SQIVND (reference sequence). The CDR3 extends over 15 amino acids. Unmatched junction bases numbered 7, after V lost 5 bases and J lost 0 bases. The CDR3 DNA reads as TGTGCCAGTAGTCTCACGGGACAGAGCTCCTACGAGCAGTACTTC. As protein: CASSLTGQSSYEQYF.

The V call is TRBV6-5, the J call TRBJ2-2; 9 bases agree with TRBD2. The CDR3 runs 15 residues. The trim removed 2 bases at V and 4 bases at J, leaving 2 bases unmatched. CDR1 is MNHEY, CDR2 SVGAGI, per germline. The CDR3 loop reads CASSYKAGGTGELFF. The CDR3 region has the DNA TGTGCCAGCAGTTACAAAGCGGGGGGCACCGGGGAGCTGTTTTTT.

The chain is built from TRBV11-2 and TRBJ2-1; 8 bases align to TRBD2. The germline V gene encodes CDR1 SGHAT and CDR2 FQNNGV. V lost 5 bases to trimming and J lost 7 bases; unmatched junction nucleotides: 13. This CDR3 region has 16 residues. CDR3 loop: CASSPLRSGSANEQFF. In DNA, the CDR3 is TGTGCCAGCAGCCCATTGCGAAGCGGGAGTGCGAATGAGCAGTTCTTC.

The J gene is TRBJ2-1, the V gene TRBV15; 7 bases line up with TRBD2. Germline V gene lookup returns CDR1 LNHNV and CDR2 YYDKDF (reference sequence). J gave up 0 bases and V 4 bases, and 3 bases lay outside the gene matches. The CDR3 has 15 residues. This CDR3 is CATSTIAGSYNEQFF. Written as DNA, the CDR3 is TGTGCCACCAGCACCATAGCGGGCTCCTACAATGAGCAGTTCTTC. The full variable domain, its missing parts supplied by reference TRBV15 and TRBJ2-1, is DAMVIQNPRYQVTQFGKPVTLSCSQTLNHNVMYWYQQKSSQAPKLLFHYYDKDFNNEADTPDNFQSRRPNTSFCFLDIRSPGLGDTAMYLCATSTIAGSYNEQFFGPGTRLTVL.

This clone was recorded once. The rearrangement uses TRBV5-1 and TRBJ2-5; D is possibly TRBD2 (5 bases). Germline loops: CDR1 SGHRS, CDR2 YFSETQ. CDR3 length: 14 amino acids. Trimming removed 0 bases from V and 4 bases from J, with 10 bases in between. CDR3 protein: CASSLAGVRETQYF. Written as DNA, the CDR3 is TGCGCCAGCAGCTTGGCCGGGGTTCGAGAGACCCAGTACTTC.

The rearrangement uses TRBV5-5 and TRBJ2-1, with D perhaps TRBD2 (6 bases). This CDR3 is built from 15 residues. Germline V CDR1 and CDR2: SGHKS, YYEKEE (reference sequence). V lost 0 bases and J lost 8, with 15 bases in between. The chain's CDR3 is CASSLGLGSGHEQFF. The CDR3 coding sequence is TGTGCCAGCAGCTTGGGACTAGGCAGTGGTCATGAGCAGTTCTTC.

This clone has more than one count but fewer than ten. V gene TRBV6-1 combines with J gene TRBJ2-2; 8 nucleotides line up with TRBD1. The junction had 8 bases not matched to a gene; V was cut back by 7 bases and J by 4 bases. This CDR3 is 15 amino acids long. Germline assignment: CDR1 MNHNS and CDR2 SASEGT. This CDR3 reads CASKPQGAGTGELFF. The CDR3, as DNA: TGTGCCAGCAAGCCCCAGGGGGCGGGCACCGGGGAGCTGTTTTTT.

This clone has just one count. This chain links TRBV6-5 with TRBJ1-1; TRBD1 aligns across 8 bases. The length of the CDR3 is 14 residues. Germline values: CDR1 MNHEY, CDR2 SVGAGI. With 6 bases clipped from V and 6 bases from J, the junction kept 9 bases outside the gene matches. CDR3 sequence (DNA): TGTGCCAGCAGGTCCCCCGGGACAGGTGCTGAAGCTTTCTTT. This encodes CASRSPGTGAEAFF.

This chain joins TRBV6-5 and TRBJ2-7; TRBD1 matches 8 bases. Losses at the gene ends were 4 bases for V and 3 bases for J; bases not matched to a gene: 8. Germline V gene sequence: CDR1 MNHEY, CDR2 SVGAGI. The CDR3 runs 15 residues. CDR3 loop: CASSSRGTGIYEQYF. CDR3 DNA: TGTGCCAGCAGTTCCAGGGGGACAGGAATCTACGAGCAGTACTTC.

The chain carries TRBV4-3 and TRBJ2-3; TRBD2 matches 10 bases. CDR3 size: 17 residues. Unmatched junction bases numbered 8, after V lost 4 bases and J lost 1 base. From germline, CDR1 is LGHNA and CDR2 YSLEER. The CDR3 reads CASSPRWLAGGTDTQYF. DNA of the CDR3: TGCGCCAGCAGCCCCCGGTGGCTAGCGGGAGGCACAGATACGCAGTATTTT.

This clone was seen once. This chain links TRBV28 with TRBJ1-4; TRBD1 matches 7 bases. The V and J ends lost 2 bases and 3 bases, in that order; junction bases with no gene match: 0. The germline V gene has CDR1 MDHEN and CDR2 SYDVKM. This CDR3 comprises 14 residues. The CDR3 bases are TGTGCCAGCAGTTTACAGGGGGCTAATGAAAAACTGTTTTTT. The encoded protein is CASSLQGANEKLFF. The full variable domain, rest sourced from reference TRBV28 and TRBJ1-4, is DVKVTQSSRYLVKRTGEKVFLECVQDMDHENMFWYRQDPGLGLRLIYFSYDVKMKEKGDIPEGYSVSREKKERFSLILESASTNQTSMYLCASSLQGANEKLFFGSGTQLSVL.

The chain employs TRBV25-1 and TRBJ2-2; D perhaps matches TRBD1 (5 bases). Deletions cut 4 bases from V and 0 bases from J, with 9 bases between. The CDR3 extends over 15 amino acids. CDR1 and CDR2 (germline): MGHDK, SYGVNS. DNA of the CDR3: TGTGCCAGCAGTGGTTCAGGGCCGAACACCGGGGAGCTGTTTTTT. It is translated as CASSGSGPNTGELFF.

This chain uses TRBV15 with TRBJ2-2; D remains unclear. The CDR3 has 15 amino acids. The germline V and J ends were trimmed by 5 bases and 1 base, with 11 bases remaining between them. In germline, CDR1 is LNHNV, CDR2 YYDKDF (reference sequence). This chain's CDR3 is CATSPFSGNTGELFF. CDR3 in DNA: TGTGCCACCAGCCCATTTTCGGGGAACACCGGGGAGCTGTTTTTT.

The chain combines TRBV11-2 with TRBJ2-2, with 7 bases aligning to TRBD2. This CDR3 has 14 amino acids. Germline V gene sequence: CDR1 SGHAT, CDR2 FQNNGV. The V segment lost 2 bases and the J segment 6 bases; nucleotides outside the gene matches: 3. The chain's CDR3 is CASSLRREAGELFF. CDR3 nucleotide sequence: TGTGCCAGCAGCTTAAGACGGGAGGCCGGGGAGCTGTTTTTT.

This sequence joins TRBV5-4 and TRBJ2-6, with D possibly TRBD2 on 5 matching bases. CDR3 length: 15 amino acids. Germline loops: CDR1 SGHNT, CDR2 YYREEE (reference sequence). The ends were cut back, 3 bases at V and 1 base at J, with 8 bases in the middle. The CDR3 nucleotides are TGTGCCAGCAGCTCCCGGGGTTCTGGGGCCAACGTCCTGACTTTC. It specifies CASSSRGSGANVLTF.